The 25 T cell receptor beta chains given below trace back to one sample, sequenced in a study of T-cell memory formation after mild COVID-19. TCRdb reprocessed the 5' RACE reads with MiXCR, giving one entry per CDR3 protein. The sample includes over 120,000 distinct CDR3 sequences, about 6.1% seen only once; the top ten take around 1.9%. The sequenced material came from PBMCs or a T cell subset sorted from them (not recorded which). All receptors derive from an adult woman who had mild COVID-19 (a few samples of this study predate the infection). Cell type and time point are not known.

This clonotype was detected many times. This rearrangement joins TRBV7-2 to TRBJ2-7; TRBD1 might be the D (6 bases). V was cut by 5 bases and J by 4 bases, with 12 bases left in between. This CDR3 is 13 amino acids long. CDR1 is SGHTA, CDR2 FQGNSA, per germline. This CDR3 reads CASSPVQGYEQYF. The DNA for the CDR3 is TGTGCCAGCAGCCCGGTACAGGGATACGAGCAGTACTTC.

In this sample, this clonotype turned up many times. The chain is built from TRBV5-6 and TRBJ2-5; TRBD1 might be the D (6 bases). This CDR3 contains 13 residues. Trimming removed 2 bases at V and 4 bases at J, with 9 bases between. Germline values: CDR1 SGHDT, CDR2 YYEEEE. In DNA, the CDR3 is TGTGCCAGCAGCTTTGACAGGAGAGAGACCCAGTACTTC. Translation: CASSFDRRETQYF. Full variable domain (remainder filled in from reference TRBV5-6 and TRBJ2-5): DAGVTQSPTHLIKTRGQQVTLRCSPKSGHDTVSWYQQALGQGPQFIFQYYEEEERQRGNFPDRFSGHQFPNYSSELNVNALLLGDSALYLCASSFDRRETQYFGPGTRLLVL.

A remark on this clonotype: Its ends do not fully match the called genes, so a read error is possible. The V and J genes are TRBV30 and TRBJ2-5; possibly TRBD1 or TRBD2 for D (5 bases each). Germline V gene lookup returns CDR1 GTSNPN and CDR2 SVGIG (reference sequence). The CDR3 is 13 amino acids. The CDR3 sequence is CAWSVWDQETQYF. Here the CDR3 DNA reads TGTGCCTGGAGTGTATGGGACCAGGAGACCCAGTACTTC. Drawing the rest from reference TRBV30 and TRBJ2-5, the complete variable domain is SQTIHQWPATLVQPVGSPLSLECTVEGTSNPNLYWYRQAAGRGLQLLFYSVGIGQISSEVPQNLSASRPQDRQFILSSKKLLLSDSGFYLCAWSVWDQETQYFGPGTRLLVL.

This clonotype has ten or more counts. The V and J genes are TRBV2 and TRBJ1-1; D not resolved. Germline V CDR1 and CDR2: SNHLY, FYNNEI. The CDR3 is 13 amino acids. V lost 7 bases and J lost 1, with 10 bases in between. The CDR3 reads CASKTARNTEAFF. The CDR3 nucleotides read TGTGCCAGCAAAACGGCCAGGAACACTGAAGCTTTCTTT.

This rearrangement joins TRBV7-7 to TRBJ1-3; no definite D call. V gave up 3 bases and J gave up 2 bases, with 11 bases separating them. Germline V gene data show CDR1 as SSHAT and CDR2 as FNYEAQ (reference sequence). The CDR3 covers 15 residues. CDR3 sequence (DNA): TGTGCCAGCAGCTTCCAGCAGGCTCCTGGAAACACCATATATTTT. Amino acids: CASSFQQAPGNTIYF.

Many counts were recorded for this clonotype. The J gene is TRBJ2-1, the V gene TRBV12-3 or TRBV12-4, with D possibly TRBD2 on 5 matching bases. This CDR3 comprises 11 residues. V was trimmed by 6 bases and J by 10 bases, leaving 10 bases between them. The CDR3 nucleotides are TGTGCCAGCAGCCCTAGCATGGAGCAGTTCTTC. It translates to CASSPSMEQFF.

This sequence joins TRBV18 and TRBJ1-5; D is undetermined. The germline V and J ends were trimmed by 2 bases and 6 bases, with 20 bases remaining between them. CDR3 length equals 17 residues. Germline-derived CDR1 and CDR2 are KGHSH and LQKENI. The CDR3 nucleotides read TGTGCCAGCTCACCAGGGGATCGGAATCCTTTGGGTCAGCCCCAGCATTTT. It translates to CASSPGDRNPLGQPQHF.

This clonotype was seen only a few times. This sequence joins TRBV12-3 or TRBV12-4 and TRBJ1-1; D ambiguous. This CDR3 contains 11 residues. Trimming pared 3 bases from V and 5 bases from J, leaving 4 bases between. The CDR3 DNA sequence: TGTGCCAGCAGTTTTAGTACTGAAGCTTTCTTT. Its protein is CASSFSTEAFF.

This clonotype has just a few counts. The chain uses TRBV4-2 and TRBJ1-1, with no clear D. The germline V gene encodes CDR1 LGHNA and CDR2 YNFKEQ. V was pared by 0 bases and J by 7 bases, with 12 bases between. The CDR3 loop spans 14 amino acids. CDR3 residues: CASSQELRRVEAFF. CDR3 nucleotides: TGTGCCAGCAGCCAAGAGCTCCGCCGGGTTGAAGCTTTCTTT.

This clonotype has only a few counts. The chain joins TRBV12-3 or TRBV12-4 to TRBJ2-2; D gene ambiguous. V gave up 3 bases and J gave up 4 bases, with 15 bases separating them. The CDR3 is 16 residues long. CDR3 in DNA: TGTGCCAGCAGTTTTTTGGGTTCCACCGGCACCGGGGAGCTGTTTTTT. This sequence encodes CASSFLGSTGTGELFF.

In this sample, this clonotype turned up many times. V is TRBV29-1 and J is TRBJ2-3; no clear D. V lost 2 bases and J 5 bases, leaving 11 bases between the germline ends. The CDR3 runs 13 residues. Germline assignment: CDR1 SQVTM and CDR2 ANQGSEA. In DNA, the CDR3 is TGCAGCGTTGAATGGGGATTAGGAGATACGCAGTATTTT. The encoded protein is CSVEWGLGDTQYF.

This clonotype was seen a few times. DNA for the CDR3: TGTGCCACCAGTGATTTGCCGGGGACCATAAGCTCCTACAATGAGCAGTTCTTC. The encoded protein is CATSDLPGTISSYNEQFF. V and J are TRBV24-1 and TRBJ2-1; D may correspond to TRBD1 or TRBD2 (5 bases each). Per the germline V gene, CDR1 is KGHDR and CDR2 is SFDVKD. V was cut by 0 bases and J by 0 bases, with 14 bases left in between. This CDR3 is 18 amino acids long.

Ten or more counts support this clonotype. The rearrangement joins TRBV7-2 to TRBJ1-1; TRBD1 might be the D (5 bases). The CDR3 consists of 13 residues. The ends were cut back, 6 bases at V and 2 bases at J, with 10 bases in the middle. Per germline, CDR1 SGHTA and CDR2 FQGNSA. As DNA, the CDR3 is TGTGCCAGCAGGAGAGGGGACAACACTGAAGCTTTCTTT. Residues: CASRRGDNTEAFF. The variable domain in full, with the rest retrieved from reference TRBV7-2 and TRBJ1-1, is GAGVSQSPSNKVTEKGKDVELRCDPISGHTALYWYRQSLGQGLEFLIYFQGNSAPDKSGLPSDRFSAERTGGSVSTLTIQRTQQEDSAVYLCASRRGDNTEAFFGQGTRLTVV.

V gene TRBV7-2 combines with J gene TRBJ2-6; D is undetermined. CDR1 SGHTA and CDR2 FQGNSA come from the germline V gene. Deletions cut 4 bases from V and 0 bases from J, with 7 bases between. The CDR3 spans 15 residues. CDR3 loop: CASSSISSGANVLTF. CDR3 coding DNA: TGTGCCAGCAGCTCCATAAGCTCTGGGGCCAACGTCCTGACTTTC.

The V call is TRBV12-3 or TRBV12-4, the J call TRBJ2-2; D gene uncertain. The CDR3 is 16 residues long. With 5 bases removed from V and 1 base from J, the gap between germline ends came to 14 bases. The CDR3 nucleotides read TGTGCCAGCAGTGCCTTCCGGACGGAGAACACCGGGGAGCTGTTTTTT. This codes for CASSAFRTENTGELFF.

The sample holds a few counts of this clonotype. This chain connects TRBV12-3 or TRBV12-4 to TRBJ1-1; D perhaps matches TRBD1 (6 bases). The CDR3 consists of 14 residues. The ends were cut back, 2 bases at V and 4 bases at J, with 11 bases in the middle. In DNA, the CDR3 is TGTGCCAGCAGTTTATACAGGGCCCTCACTGAAGCTTTCTTT. Its translation: CASSLYRALTEAFF.

The sample holds many counts of this clonotype. The gene calls are TRBV7-2 and TRBJ2-7; no clear D gene. Germline CDR1 and CDR2: SGHTA and FQGNSA. There are 13 residues in the CDR3. V was trimmed by 4 bases and J by 1 base, leaving 8 bases between them. CDR3 protein: CASSWRGSYEQYF. The DNA of the CDR3 is TGTGCCAGCAGCTGGAGAGGATCCTACGAGCAGTACTTC.

The sample holds many counts of this clonotype. The V call is TRBV4-1, the J call TRBJ1-2; tentatively, D is TRBD1 (6 bases). V was shortened by 4 bases and J by 6 bases, with 21 bases between the two germline ends. This CDR3 region has 16 residues. Germline-derived CDR1 and CDR2 are MGHRA and YSYEKL. The CDR3 nucleotides read TGCGCCAGCAGCCGGCTCCAGGCGGGGGGGGGCAATGGCTACACCTTC. It translates to CASSRLQAGGGNGYTF.

Many counts were recorded for this clonotype. The chain couples TRBV5-1 to TRBJ2-3; TRBD2 aligns across 7 bases. The germline V gene encodes CDR1 SGHRS and CDR2 YFSETQ. The CDR3 spans 15 residues. Trimming cost V 5 bases and J 4 bases; bases outside gene matches: 10. CDR3: CASRPSGVTPDTQYF. Written as DNA, the CDR3 is TGCGCCAGCAGACCTAGCGGCGTTACCCCAGATACGCAGTATTTT.

The table lists this clonotype with a few counts. This chain connects TRBV28 to TRBJ2-3; 9 positions match TRBD2. This CDR3 is built from 17 residues. Trimming at V came to 4 bases and at J to 0 bases, leaving 8 bases not matched to a gene. Germline loops: CDR1 MDHEN, CDR2 SYDVKM. CDR3 sequence: CASSSPGLARSTDTQYF. DNA for the CDR3: TGTGCCAGCAGTTCCCCTGGACTAGCGCGGAGCACAGATACGCAGTATTTT.

The chain has TRBV12-3 or TRBV12-4 and TRBJ1-5; D remains unclear. V lost 5 bases and J 2 bases, leaving 10 bases between the germline ends. The CDR3 has 14 amino acids. The CDR3 loop reads CASSPGPGNQPQHF. The CDR3, as DNA: TGTGCCAGCAGTCCTGGACCCGGCAATCAGCCCCAGCATTTT.

The chain employs TRBV6-5 and TRBJ2-1, with 7 bases lining up with TRBD1. The V and J ends lost 5 bases and 5 bases, in that order; junction bases with no gene match: 12. The CDR3 totals 16 residues. Germline V gene lookup returns CDR1 MNHEY and CDR2 SVGAGI. CDR3 bases: TGTGCCAGCAGTCTCGACAGGGTCCGTTTCAACAATGAGCAGTTCTTC. Translation gives CASSLDRVRFNNEQFF.

This clonotype was observed at least ten times. The V call is TRBV18, the J call TRBJ2-7, with a possible D match to TRBD2 (5 bases). This CDR3 has 15 amino acids. The germline CDR1 and CDR2 sequences are KGHSH and LQKENI. Trimming took off 2 bases at V and 1 base at J, with 12 bases between the two ends. The CDR3 region has the DNA TGTGCCAGCTCACCAAAAAGCGGTGGTTCCTACGAGCAGTACTTC. This gives the protein CASSPKSGGSYEQYF.

This clonotype occurred many times. V usage is TRBV12-3 or TRBV12-4 and J usage is TRBJ2-2, with D possibly matching TRBD1 (6 bases). V lost 6 bases, J lost 5 bases, and 13 bases lay in between. The CDR3 covers 14 residues. The CDR3, as DNA: TGTGCCAGCAGGCCAGGGGCGGCGACCGGGGAGCTGTTTTTT. Its translation is CASRPGAATGELFF.

This clonotype was observed many times. This rearrangement joins TRBV5-6 to TRBJ1-1; TRBD1 aligns across 8 bases. The CDR3 spans 16 residues. Trimming removed 2 bases from V and 1 base from J; junction bases left unmatched: 7. In germline, CDR1 is SGHDT, CDR2 YYEEEE. CDR3 amino acids: CASSFGQGLRNTEAFF. CDR3 sequence (DNA): TGTGCCAGCAGCTTCGGACAGGGCCTGCGGAACACTGAAGCTTTCTTT.